The TCR beta chain described here comes from a study of lymphopenia after photon versus proton radiotherapy. Study-wide points: Survival link was tested only in deceased patients; proton benefit remains a possibility. Photon-treated patients lost naive T cells and TCR diversity; proton-treated stayed stable. In patients who died, overall survival fell as post-nadir TCR diversity dropped more. Post-nadir diversity loss with photons came from oligoclonal expansion, particularly CD8+ Temra cells.

This CDR3 has 12 amino acids. The V end was cut by 2 bases, the J end by 7 bases, with 11 bases between. The germline gives CDR1 GTSNPN, CDR2 SVGIG (reference sequence). As concerns this clone: Its matching antigen is unknown.

Using immunoSEQ multiplex PCR, the repertoire was profiled, and TCRdb retains in-frame clones only, with some absent. The table records about 50,000 clones, more than 85% of them present only once. The source is a woman between 40 and 55 years old with cholangiocarcinoma. Specimen: peripheral blood, collected from a patient treated with photon-based radiotherapy. This chain links TRBV30 with TRBJ1-1, with no clear D. The CDR3 loop is CAWSKETGEAFF. The CDR3 DNA sequence: TGTGCCTGGAGTAAGGAAACGGGTGAAGCTTTCTTT.